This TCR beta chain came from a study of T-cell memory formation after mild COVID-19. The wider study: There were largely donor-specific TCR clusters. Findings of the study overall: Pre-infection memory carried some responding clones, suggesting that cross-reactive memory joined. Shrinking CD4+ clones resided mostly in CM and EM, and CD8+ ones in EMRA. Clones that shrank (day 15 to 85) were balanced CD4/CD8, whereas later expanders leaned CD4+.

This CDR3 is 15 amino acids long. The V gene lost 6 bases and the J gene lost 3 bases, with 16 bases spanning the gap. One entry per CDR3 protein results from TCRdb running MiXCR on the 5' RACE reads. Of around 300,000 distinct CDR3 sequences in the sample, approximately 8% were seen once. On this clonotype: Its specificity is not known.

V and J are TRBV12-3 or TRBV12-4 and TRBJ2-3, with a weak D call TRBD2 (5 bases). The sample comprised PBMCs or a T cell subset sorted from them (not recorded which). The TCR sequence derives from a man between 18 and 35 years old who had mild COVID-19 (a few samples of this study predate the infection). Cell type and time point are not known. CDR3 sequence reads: CASSQFGVETDTQYF. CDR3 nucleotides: TGTGCCAGCAGCCAGTTCGGGGTGGAGACAGATACGCAGTATTTT.